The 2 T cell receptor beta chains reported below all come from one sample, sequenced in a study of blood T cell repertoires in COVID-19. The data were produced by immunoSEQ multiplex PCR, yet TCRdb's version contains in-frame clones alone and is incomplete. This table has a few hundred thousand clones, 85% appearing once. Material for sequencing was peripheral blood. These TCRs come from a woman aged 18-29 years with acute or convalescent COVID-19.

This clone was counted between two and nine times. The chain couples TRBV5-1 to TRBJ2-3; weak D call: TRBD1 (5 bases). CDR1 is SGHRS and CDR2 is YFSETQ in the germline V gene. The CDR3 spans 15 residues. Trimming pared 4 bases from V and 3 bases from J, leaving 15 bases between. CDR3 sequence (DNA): TGCGCCAGCAGCCTTGGAACAGGTCGGACAGATACGCAGTATTTT. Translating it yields CASSLGTGRTDTQYF.

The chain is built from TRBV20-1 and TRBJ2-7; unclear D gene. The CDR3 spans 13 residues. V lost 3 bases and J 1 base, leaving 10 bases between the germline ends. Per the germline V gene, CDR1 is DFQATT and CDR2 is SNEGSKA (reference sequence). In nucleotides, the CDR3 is TGCAGTGCTAGTTGGCCCAGTTCCTACGAGCAGTACTTC. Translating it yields CSASWPSSYEQYF.